This TCR beta chain derives from a study of preoperative IRX-2 immunotherapy in early breast cancer. Treatment described: preoperative locoregional IRX-2 cytokine immunotherapy. Patients received preoperative, locoregional IRX-2 cytokine immunotherapy in a phase Ib study. Sequenced by immunoSEQ multiplex PCR; TCRdb stores in-frame clones only, minus some. The sample has over 5,500 clones, 75% seen once. CDR3 length: 15 amino acids. The material sequenced was tumor tissue, taken before IRX-2 immunotherapy. The gene calls are TRBV7-5 and TRBJ2-7; TRBD2, the table's D call, was not compared with the DNA. TRBV7-5 is an annotated pseudogene. The TCR sequence derives from a human donor with breast cancer. In DNA, the CDR3 is TGTGCCAGCAGCATCCATTGGGGGGTCTCCTACGAGCAGTACTTC. This gives the protein CASSIHWGVSYEQYF.